Presented here are 2 T cell receptor beta chains from one specimen sequenced in a study of blood T cell repertoires in COVID-19. The method was immunoSEQ multiplex PCR; TCRdb's version includes in-frame clones alone and lacks a portion of them. Of 250,000 to 350,000 clones in the sample, 87% were seen once. Sequences were obtained from PBMCs or T cells enriched from blood (not recorded which). These TCRs come from a woman aged 18-29 years who had recovered from COVID-19.

This chain joins TRBV6-5 and TRBJ1-6, with 9 bases fitting TRBD1. The V segment lost 0 bases and the J segment 10 bases; nucleotides outside the gene matches: 4. CDR1 is MNHEY, CDR2 SVGAGI, per germline. This CDR3 is 15 amino acids long. For the CDR3, the DNA is TGTGCCAGCAGTTACTCGGGGACAGGGAGCTCACCCCTCCACTTT. As protein: CASSYSGTGSSPLHF.

CDR3 region: CASSSTGKSNYGYTF. The CDR3, as DNA: TGTGCCAGCAGCTCAACAGGGAAGAGTAACTATGGCTACACCTTC. This chain joins TRBV11-2 and TRBJ1-2; possibly TRBD1 for D (6 bases). CDR1 is SGHAT, CDR2 FQNNGV, per germline. The CDR3 totals 15 residues. With 4 bases removed from V and 1 base from J, the gap between germline ends came to 13 bases.